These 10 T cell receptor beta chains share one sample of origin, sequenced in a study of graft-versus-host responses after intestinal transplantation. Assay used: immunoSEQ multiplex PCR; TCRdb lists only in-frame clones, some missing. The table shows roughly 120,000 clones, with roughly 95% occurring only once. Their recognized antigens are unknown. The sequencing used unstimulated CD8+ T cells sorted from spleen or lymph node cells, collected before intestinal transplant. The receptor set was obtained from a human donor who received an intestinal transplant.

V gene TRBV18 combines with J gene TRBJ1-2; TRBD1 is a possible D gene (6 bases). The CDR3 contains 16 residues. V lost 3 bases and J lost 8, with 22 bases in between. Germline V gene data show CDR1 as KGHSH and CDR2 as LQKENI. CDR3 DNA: TGTGCCAGCTCACCGTCCCTTCTTTCAGGGGAAGACGGCTACACCTTC. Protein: CASSPSLLSGEDGYTF.

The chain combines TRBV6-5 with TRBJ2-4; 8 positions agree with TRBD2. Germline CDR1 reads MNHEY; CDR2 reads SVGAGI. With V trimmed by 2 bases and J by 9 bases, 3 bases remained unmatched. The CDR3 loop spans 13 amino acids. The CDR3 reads CASSYGGGSIQYF. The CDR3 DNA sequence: TGTGCCAGCAGTTACGGCGGGGGGAGCATTCAGTACTTC.

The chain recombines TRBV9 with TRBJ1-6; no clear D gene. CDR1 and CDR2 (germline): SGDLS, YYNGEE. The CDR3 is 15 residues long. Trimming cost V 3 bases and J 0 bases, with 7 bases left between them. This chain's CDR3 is CASSDTSSYNSPLHF. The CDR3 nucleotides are TGTGCCAGCAGCGACACGAGCTCCTATAATTCACCCCTCCACTTT.

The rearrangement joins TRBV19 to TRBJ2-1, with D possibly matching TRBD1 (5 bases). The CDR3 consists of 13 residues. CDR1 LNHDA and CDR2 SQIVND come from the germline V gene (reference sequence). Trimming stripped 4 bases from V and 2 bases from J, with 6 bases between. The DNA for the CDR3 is TGTGCCAGTAGTACAGGGCCCTACAATGAGCAGTTCTTC. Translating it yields CASSTGPYNEQFF. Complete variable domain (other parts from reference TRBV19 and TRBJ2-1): DGGITQSPKYLFRKEGQNVTLSCEQNLNHDAMYWYRQDPGQGLRLIYYSQIVNDFQKGDIAEGYSVSREKKESFPLTVTSAQKNPTAFYLCASSTGPYNEQFFGPGTRLTVL.

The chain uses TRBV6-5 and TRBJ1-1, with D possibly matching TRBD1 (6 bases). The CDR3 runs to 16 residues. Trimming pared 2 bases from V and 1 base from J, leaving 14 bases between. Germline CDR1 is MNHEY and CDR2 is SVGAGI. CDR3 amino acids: CASSYRRGWANTEAFF. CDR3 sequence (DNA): TGTGCCAGCAGTTACAGAAGGGGGTGGGCGAACACTGAAGCTTTCTTT.

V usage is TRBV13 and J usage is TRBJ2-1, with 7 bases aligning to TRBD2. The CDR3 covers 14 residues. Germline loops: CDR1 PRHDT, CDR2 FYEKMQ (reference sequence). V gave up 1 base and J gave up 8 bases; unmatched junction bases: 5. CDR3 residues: CASSLAGGFDEQFF. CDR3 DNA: TGTGCCAGCAGCTTAGCGGGAGGTTTTGATGAGCAGTTCTTC.

CDR3 sequence: CASSLTGLAGTQYF. The CDR3 nucleotides read TGTGCCAGTAGCCTGACGGGACTAGCGGGGACCCAGTACTTC. The chain links TRBV19 to TRBJ2-5; 12 bases align to TRBD2. Germline CDR1 and CDR2: LNHDA and SQIVND (reference sequence). The V gene end was trimmed by 6 bases and the J gene end by 7 bases; junction bases not matched to a gene: 6. This CDR3 comprises 14 residues. Filled out from reference TRBV19 and TRBJ2-5, the complete variable domain reads DGGITQSPKYLFRKEGQNVTLSCEQNLNHDAMYWYRQDPGQGLRLIYYSQIVNDFQKGDIAEGYSVSREKKESFPLTVTSAQKNPTAFYLCASSLTGLAGTQYFGPGTRLLVL.

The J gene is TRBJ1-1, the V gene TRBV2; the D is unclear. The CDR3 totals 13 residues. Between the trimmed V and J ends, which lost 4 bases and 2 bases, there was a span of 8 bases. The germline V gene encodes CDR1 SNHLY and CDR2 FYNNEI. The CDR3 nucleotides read TGTGCCAGCAGTGCCGGTGCCAACACTGAAGCTTTCTTT. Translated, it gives CASSAGANTEAFF.

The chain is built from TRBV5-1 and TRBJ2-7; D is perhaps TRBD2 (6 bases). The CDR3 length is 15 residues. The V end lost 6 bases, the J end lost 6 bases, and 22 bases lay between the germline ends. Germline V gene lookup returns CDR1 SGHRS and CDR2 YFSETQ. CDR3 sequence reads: CASTASTGIAVEQYF. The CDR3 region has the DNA TGCGCCAGCACCGCCTCGACTGGGATAGCGGTCGAGCAGTACTTC.

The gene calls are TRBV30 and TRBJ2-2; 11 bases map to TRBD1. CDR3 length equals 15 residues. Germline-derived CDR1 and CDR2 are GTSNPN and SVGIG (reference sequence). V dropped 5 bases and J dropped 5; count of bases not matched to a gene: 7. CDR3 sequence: CAWEFGTGGTGELFF. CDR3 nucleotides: TGTGCCTGGGAATTCGGGACAGGGGGTACCGGGGAGCTGTTTTTT.